This record looks at one T cell receptor beta chain sequence and its context. This sample is drawn from a study of cytomegalovirus exposure and HLA in healthy donors. TCRdb's copy holds only in-frame clones and misses some; the assay was immunoSEQ multiplex PCR. The sample contains roughly 150,000 clones, about nine tenths of which appear only once. Sequencing was performed on PBMCs. The source of this sequence is a woman under 30 in good health and CMV-seropositive.

Here the CDR3 reads CASQGGRDRVDSGANVLTF. The CDR3 DNA sequence: TGTGCCAGCCAAGGGGGCAGGGACAGGGTCGACTCTGGGGCCAACGTCCTGACTTTC. The rearrangement uses TRBV2 and TRBJ2-6; 9 bases agree with TRBD1. Germline values: CDR1 SNHLY, CDR2 FYNNEI. This CDR3 has 19 amino acids. The junction had 14 bases not matched to a gene; V was cut back by 8 bases and J by 0 bases.